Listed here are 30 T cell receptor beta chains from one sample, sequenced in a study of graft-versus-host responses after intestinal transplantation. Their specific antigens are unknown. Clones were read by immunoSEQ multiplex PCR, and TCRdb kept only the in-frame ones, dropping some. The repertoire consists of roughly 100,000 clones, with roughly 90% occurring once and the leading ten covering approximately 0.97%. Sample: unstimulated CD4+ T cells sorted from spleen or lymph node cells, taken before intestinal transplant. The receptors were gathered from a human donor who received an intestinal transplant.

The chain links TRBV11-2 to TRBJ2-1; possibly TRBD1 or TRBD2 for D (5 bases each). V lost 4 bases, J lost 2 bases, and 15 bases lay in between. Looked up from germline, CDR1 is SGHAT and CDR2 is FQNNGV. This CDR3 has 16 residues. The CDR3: CASSSLVGGPYNEQFF. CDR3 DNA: TGTGCCAGCAGCTCCTTGGTTGGGGGTCCCTACAATGAGCAGTTCTTC. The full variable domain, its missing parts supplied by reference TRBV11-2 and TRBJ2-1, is EAGVAQSPRYKIIEKRQSVAFWCNPISGHATLYWYQQILGQGPKLLIQFQNNGVVDDSQLPKDRFSAERLKGVDSTLKIQPAKLEDSAVYLCASSSLVGGPYNEQFFGPGTRLTVL.

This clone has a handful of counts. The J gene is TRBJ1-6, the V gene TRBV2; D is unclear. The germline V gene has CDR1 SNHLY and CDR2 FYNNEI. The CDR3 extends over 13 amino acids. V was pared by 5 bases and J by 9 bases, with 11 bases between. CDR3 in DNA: TGTGCCAGCAGTCAGGCTCTACGTTCACCCCTCCACTTT. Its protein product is CASSQALRSPLHF.

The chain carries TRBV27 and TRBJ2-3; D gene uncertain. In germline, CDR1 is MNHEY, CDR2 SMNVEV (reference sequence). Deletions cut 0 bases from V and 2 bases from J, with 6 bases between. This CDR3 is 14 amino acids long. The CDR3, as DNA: TGTGCCAGCAGTTTATCCGCCCCCACAGATACGCAGTATTTT. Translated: CASSLSAPTDTQYF.

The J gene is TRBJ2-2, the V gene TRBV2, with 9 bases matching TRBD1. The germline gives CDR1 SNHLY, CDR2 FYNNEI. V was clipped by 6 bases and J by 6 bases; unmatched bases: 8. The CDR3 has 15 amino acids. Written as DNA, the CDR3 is TGTGCCAGCAGCGGACAGGGGTTGAGGGCCGGGGAGCTGTTTTTT. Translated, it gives CASSGQGLRAGELFF.

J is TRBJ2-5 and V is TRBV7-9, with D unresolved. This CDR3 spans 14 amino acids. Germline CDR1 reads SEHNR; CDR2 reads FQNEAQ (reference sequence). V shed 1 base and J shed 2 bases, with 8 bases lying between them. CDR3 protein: CASSLEGRQETQYF. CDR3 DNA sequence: TGTGCCAGCAGCTTAGAGGGTAGACAAGAGACCCAGTACTTC.

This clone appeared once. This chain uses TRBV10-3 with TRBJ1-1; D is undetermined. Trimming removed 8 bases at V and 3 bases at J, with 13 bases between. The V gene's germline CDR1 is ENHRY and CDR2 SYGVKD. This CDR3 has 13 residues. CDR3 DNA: TGTGCCATCGGTGCGGGGTCAGACACTGAAGCTTTCTTT. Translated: CAIGAGSDTEAFF.

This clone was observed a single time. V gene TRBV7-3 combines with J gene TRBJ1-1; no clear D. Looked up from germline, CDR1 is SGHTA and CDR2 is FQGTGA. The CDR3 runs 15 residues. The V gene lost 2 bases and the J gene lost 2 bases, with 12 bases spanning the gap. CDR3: CASSLWRLRNTEAFF. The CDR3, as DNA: TGTGCCAGCAGCTTATGGAGACTGAGAAACACTGAAGCTTTCTTT.

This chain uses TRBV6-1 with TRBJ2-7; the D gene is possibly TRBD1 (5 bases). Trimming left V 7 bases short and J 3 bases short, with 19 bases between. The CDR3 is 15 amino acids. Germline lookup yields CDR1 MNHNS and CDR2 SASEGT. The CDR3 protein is CASKHDSDPYYEQYF. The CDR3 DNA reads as TGTGCCAGCAAACATGACAGCGACCCGTACTACGAGCAGTACTTC.

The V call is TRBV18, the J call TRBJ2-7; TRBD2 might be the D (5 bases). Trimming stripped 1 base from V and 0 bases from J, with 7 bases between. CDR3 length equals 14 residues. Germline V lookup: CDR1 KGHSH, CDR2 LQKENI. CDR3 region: CASSPREGSYEQYF. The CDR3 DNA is TGTGCCAGCTCACCACGTGAGGGCTCCTACGAGCAGTACTTC.

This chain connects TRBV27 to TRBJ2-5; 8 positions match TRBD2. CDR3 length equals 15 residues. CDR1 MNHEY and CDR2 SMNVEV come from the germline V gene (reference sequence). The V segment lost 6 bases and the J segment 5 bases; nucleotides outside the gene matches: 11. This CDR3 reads CASSRALGLGETQYF. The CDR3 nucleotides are TGTGCCAGCAGCAGAGCCCTGGGACTAGGGGAGACCCAGTACTTC.

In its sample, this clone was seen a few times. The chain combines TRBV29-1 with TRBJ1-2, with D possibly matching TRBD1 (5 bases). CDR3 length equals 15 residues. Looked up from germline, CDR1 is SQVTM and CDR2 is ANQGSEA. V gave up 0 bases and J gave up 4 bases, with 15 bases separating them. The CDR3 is CSVEEGELGRYGYTF. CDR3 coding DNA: TGCAGCGTTGAAGAGGGGGAGTTGGGGCGCTATGGCTACACCTTC.

The CDR3 DNA reads as TGTGCCAGCAGTCCAATACCCCGGGACAGGGTGAGGGGGGCAGATACGCAGTATTTT. Translating gives CASSPIPRDRVRGADTQYF. The chain carries TRBV27 and TRBJ2-3; TRBD1 aligns across 9 bases. Per the germline V gene, CDR1 is MNHEY and CDR2 is SMNVEV (reference sequence). The trim removed 5 bases at V and 4 bases at J, leaving 19 bases unmatched. CDR3 length: 19 amino acids.

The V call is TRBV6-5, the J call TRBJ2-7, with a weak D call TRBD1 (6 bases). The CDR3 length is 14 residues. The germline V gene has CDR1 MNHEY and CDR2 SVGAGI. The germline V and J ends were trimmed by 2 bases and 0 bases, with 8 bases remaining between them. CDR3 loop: CASSYRDNSYEQYF. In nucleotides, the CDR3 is TGTGCCAGCAGTTACAGGGACAACTCCTACGAGCAGTACTTC.

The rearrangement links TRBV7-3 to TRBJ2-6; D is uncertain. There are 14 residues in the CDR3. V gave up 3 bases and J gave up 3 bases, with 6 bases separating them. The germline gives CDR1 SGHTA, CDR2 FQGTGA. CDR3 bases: TGTGCCAGCAGCTTTGGAGTTGGGGCCAACGTCCTGACTTTC. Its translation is CASSFGVGANVLTF.

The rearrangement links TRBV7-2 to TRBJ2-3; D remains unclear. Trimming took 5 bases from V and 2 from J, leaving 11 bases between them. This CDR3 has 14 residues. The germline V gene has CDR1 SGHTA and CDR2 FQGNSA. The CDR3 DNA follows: TGTGCCAGCAGCGGAAGTTGGGTCACAGATACGCAGTATTTT. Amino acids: CASSGSWVTDTQYF. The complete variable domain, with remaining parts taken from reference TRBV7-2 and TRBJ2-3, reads GAGVSQSPSNKVTEKGKDVELRCDPISGHTALYWYRQSLGQGLEFLIYFQGNSAPDKSGLPSDRFSAERTGGSVSTLTIQRTQQEDSAVYLCASSGSWVTDTQYFGPGTRLTVL.

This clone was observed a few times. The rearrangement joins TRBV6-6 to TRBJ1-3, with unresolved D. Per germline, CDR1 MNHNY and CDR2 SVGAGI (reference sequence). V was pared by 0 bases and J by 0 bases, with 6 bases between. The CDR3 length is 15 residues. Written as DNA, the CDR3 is TGTGCCAGCAGTTACTCGGAGGGCTCTGGAAACACCATATATTTT. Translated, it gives CASSYSEGSGNTIYF.

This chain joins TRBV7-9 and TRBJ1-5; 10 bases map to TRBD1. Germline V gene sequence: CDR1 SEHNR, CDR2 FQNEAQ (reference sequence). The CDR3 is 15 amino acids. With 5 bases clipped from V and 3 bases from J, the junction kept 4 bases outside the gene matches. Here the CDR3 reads CASSPGTGVNQPQHF. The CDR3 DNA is TGTGCCAGCAGCCCCGGGACAGGGGTCAATCAGCCCCAGCATTTT.

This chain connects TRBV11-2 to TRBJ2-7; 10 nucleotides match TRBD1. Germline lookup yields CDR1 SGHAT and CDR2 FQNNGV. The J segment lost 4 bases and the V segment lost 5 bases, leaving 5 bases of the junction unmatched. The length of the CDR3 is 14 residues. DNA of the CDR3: TGTGCCAGCAGCCTTGGGACAGGGGTATACGAGCAGTACTTC. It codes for CASSLGTGVYEQYF.

The CDR3 loop reads CSVLHSTDTQYF. The CDR3, as DNA: TGCAGCGTTTTGCACAGCACAGATACGCAGTATTTT. The rearrangement uses TRBV29-1 and TRBJ2-3; D remains ambiguous. Trimming left V 5 bases short and J 0 bases short, with 6 bases between. Germline CDR1 reads SQVTM; CDR2 reads ANQGSEA. CDR3 size: 12 residues.

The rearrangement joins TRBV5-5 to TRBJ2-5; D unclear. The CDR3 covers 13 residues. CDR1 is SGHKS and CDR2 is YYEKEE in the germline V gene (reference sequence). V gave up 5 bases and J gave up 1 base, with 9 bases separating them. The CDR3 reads CASRLTGQETQYF. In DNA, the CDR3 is TGTGCCAGCAGACTGACGGGCCAAGAGACCCAGTACTTC. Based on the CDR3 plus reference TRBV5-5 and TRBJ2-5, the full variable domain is DAGVTQSPTHLIKTRGQQVTLRCSPISGHKSVSWYQQVLGQGPQFIFQYYEKEERGRGNFPDRFSARQFPNYSSELNVNALLLGDSALYLCASRLTGQETQYFGPGTRLLVL.

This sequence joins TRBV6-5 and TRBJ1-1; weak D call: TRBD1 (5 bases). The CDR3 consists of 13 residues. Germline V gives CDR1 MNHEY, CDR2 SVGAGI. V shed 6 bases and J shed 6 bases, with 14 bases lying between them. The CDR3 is CASRHYRYAEAFF. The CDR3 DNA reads TGTGCCAGCAGACATTACAGGTACGCTGAAGCTTTCTTT.

CDR3 bases: TGTGCCAGCAGCCAAGTCCAGGGATCGGGTGAAAAACTGTTTTTT. Translated, it gives CASSQVQGSGEKLFF. The J gene is TRBJ1-4, the V gene TRBV14; D might be TRBD1 (5 bases). This CDR3 is 15 amino acids long. Germline V gives CDR1 SGHDN, CDR2 FVKESK. The V gene lost 1 base and the J gene lost 7 bases, with 13 bases spanning the gap. Variable domain in full (rest from reference TRBV14 and TRBJ1-4): EAGVTQFPSHSVIEKGQTVTLRCDPISGHDNLYWYRRVMGKEIKFLLHFVKESKQDESGMPNNRFLAERTGGTYSTLKVQPAELEDSGVYFCASSQVQGSGEKLFFGSGTQLSVL.

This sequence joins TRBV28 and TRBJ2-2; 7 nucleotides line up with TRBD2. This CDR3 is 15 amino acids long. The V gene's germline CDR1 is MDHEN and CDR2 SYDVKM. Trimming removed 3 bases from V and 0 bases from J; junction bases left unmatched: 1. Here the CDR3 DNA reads TGTGCCAGCAGTTTCACTAGCGCGAACACCGGGGAGCTGTTTTTT. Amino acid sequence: CASSFTSANTGELFF.

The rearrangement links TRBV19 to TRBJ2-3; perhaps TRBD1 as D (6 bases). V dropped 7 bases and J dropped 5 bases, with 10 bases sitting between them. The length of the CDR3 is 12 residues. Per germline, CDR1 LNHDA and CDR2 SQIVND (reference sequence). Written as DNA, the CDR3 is TGTGCCAGTAATACAGGGAAAGATACGCAGTATTTT. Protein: CASNTGKDTQYF. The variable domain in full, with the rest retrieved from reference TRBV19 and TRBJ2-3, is DGGITQSPKYLFRKEGQNVTLSCEQNLNHDAMYWYRQDPGQGLRLIYYSQIVNDFQKGDIAEGYSVSREKKESFPLTVTSAQKNPTAFYLCASNTGKDTQYFGPGTRLTVL.

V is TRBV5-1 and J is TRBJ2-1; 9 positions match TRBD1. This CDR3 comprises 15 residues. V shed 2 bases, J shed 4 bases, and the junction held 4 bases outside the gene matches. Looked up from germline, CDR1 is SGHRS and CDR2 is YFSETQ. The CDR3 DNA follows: TGCGCCAGCAGCTTTAGGGACAGGGTGTACAATGAGCAGTTCTTC. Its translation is CASSFRDRVYNEQFF.

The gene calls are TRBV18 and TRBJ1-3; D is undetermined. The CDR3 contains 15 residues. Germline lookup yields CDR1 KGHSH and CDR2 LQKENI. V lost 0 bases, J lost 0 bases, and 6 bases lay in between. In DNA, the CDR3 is TGTGCCAGCTCACCACCAGGCAACTCTGGAAACACCATATATTTT. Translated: CASSPPGNSGNTIYF.

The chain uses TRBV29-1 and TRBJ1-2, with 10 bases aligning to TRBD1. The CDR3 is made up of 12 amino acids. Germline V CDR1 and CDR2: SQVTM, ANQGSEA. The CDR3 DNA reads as TGCAGTCTTGGACAGGGGGACTATGGCTACACCTTC. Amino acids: CSLGQGDYGYTF.

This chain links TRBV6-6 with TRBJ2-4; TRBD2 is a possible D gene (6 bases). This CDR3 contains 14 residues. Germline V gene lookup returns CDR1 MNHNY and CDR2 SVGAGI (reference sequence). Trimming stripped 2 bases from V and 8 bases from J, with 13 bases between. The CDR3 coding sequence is TGTGCCAGCAGTTACCGGCCTAGCGTTGACATTCAGTACTTC. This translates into CASSYRPSVDIQYF.

The CDR3 DNA is TGTGCCAGCAGCTTAGCTGGGACTAGCGGGCAAGAGACCCAGTACTTC. This sequence encodes CASSLAGTSGQETQYF. This chain connects TRBV7-2 to TRBJ2-5; TRBD2 matches 12 bases. Unmatched junction bases numbered 1, after V lost 0 bases and J lost 2 bases. The length of the CDR3 is 16 residues. Germline V gene lookup returns CDR1 SGHTA and CDR2 FQGNSA.

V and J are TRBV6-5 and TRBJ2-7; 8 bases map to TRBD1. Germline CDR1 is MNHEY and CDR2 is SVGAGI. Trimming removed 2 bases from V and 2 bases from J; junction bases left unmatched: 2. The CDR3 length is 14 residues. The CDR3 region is CASSYGTGPYEQYF. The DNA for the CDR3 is TGTGCCAGCAGTTACGGGACAGGACCCTACGAGCAGTACTTC.